A selection of T cell receptor beta chains follows, all from one sample in a study of response to subunit inactivated influenza vaccine. TCRdb called the RT-PCR reads again in MiXCR, with one record for every CDR3 protein. The sample records 300,000 to 350,000 distinct CDR3 sequences, 22% being singletons. The sample consisted of PBMCs from blood, taken less than 22 months after vaccination. Receptor source: a man aged 50 to 69 who received an inactivated influenza vaccine. Each CDR3 is given with its conserved first and last residue. D genes are given only for firm matches. A row's size may be missing; if present it is once, few, many or a size class.

DNA	CDR3	J	V	D	size
TGCAGCGTAGGACTAGGAGGGGGCACAGATACGCAGTATTTT	CSVGLGGGTDTQYF	TRBJ2-3	TRBV29-1	TRBD2	few
TGTGCCAGCAGTTTTATGACAGGAACTGAAGCTTTCTTT	CASSFMTGTEAFF	TRBJ1-1	TRBV27	.	.
TGTGCCAGCAGCTTAGGTCCCGTGAATCGGCAGTCACCCCTCCACTTT	CASSLGPVNRQSPLHF	TRBJ1-6	TRBV13	.	few
TGTGCTAGCAGTGTGGGGCTCGGGGAGACCCAGTACTTC	CASSVGLGETQYF	TRBJ2-5	TRBV7-7	.	.
TGTGCCAGCAGCTCAACTAGGGGCCCCGGGGAGCTGTTTTTT	CASSSTRGPGELFF	TRBJ2-2	TRBV7-2	.	.
TGTGCCAGCAGCCACACCGACAGGGTATATGGCTACACCTTC	CASSHTDRVYGYTF	TRBJ1-2	TRBV4-2	TRBD1	.
TGCGCCAGCAGCCTCCCAGGCGGAATTGAAGCTTTCTTT	CASSLPGGIEAFF	TRBJ1-1	TRBV5-1	.	many
TGTGCCAGCAGTTTCGCGGGCAGCGAGCAGTACTTC	CASSFAGSEQYF	TRBJ2-7	TRBV12-3/TRBV12-4	.	few
TGCGCCAGCAGCATCGACAGCCATAGCAATCAGCCCCAGCATTTT	CASSIDSHSNQPQHF	TRBJ1-5	TRBV5-1	.	few
TGTGCCAGCAGCGGGGGACTAGCGGGTTACAATGAGCAGTTCTTC	CASSGGLAGYNEQFF	TRBJ2-1	TRBV9	TRBD2	.
TGTGCCAGCAGCTTTGCAGGGTGGTCTGAAGCTTTCTTT	CASSFAGWSEAFF	TRBJ1-1	TRBV5-5	.	few
TGTGCCAGCAGTTTTGTCAGGCGGTATGGCTACACCTTC	CASSFVRRYGYTF	TRBJ1-2	TRBV12-3/TRBV12-4	.	few
TGTGCCAGCAGCTTTCAACAGGGACTTAATGAAAAACTGTTTTTT	CASSFQQGLNEKLFF	TRBJ1-4	TRBV7-2	.	few
TGTGCCACCAGTCCGGGTTGGAATGAGCAGTTCTTC	CATSPGWNEQFF	TRBJ2-1	TRBV24-1	.	few
TGTGCCAGCAGTTACTTCGGTCGTAGAAGCGGGACCCTAAACACTGAAGCTTTCTTT	CASSYFGRRSGTLNTEAFF	TRBJ1-1	TRBV6-5	.	many
TGTGCCAGCAGCCTAACCCTCACGGGAGCAGATGGCTACACCTTC	CASSLTLTGADGYTF	TRBJ1-2	TRBV6-1	.	few
TGCAGTGCTAGTATCCCAGGCAATCAGCCCCAGCATTTT	CSASIPGNQPQHF	TRBJ1-5	TRBV20-1	.	few
TGTGCCAGCAGCCAAGAGGCAGGGGCCGCCGGGGAGCTGTTTTTT	CASSQEAGAAGELFF	TRBJ2-2	TRBV4-2	.	few
TGTGCCAGCAGTTTAAGAGGGACGCCCATCCTCACAGATACGCAGTATTTT	CASSLRGTPILTDTQYF	TRBJ2-3	TRBV28	.	few
TGTGCCAGCAGTTCCCCAGAGACCCAGTACTTC	CASSSPETQYF	TRBJ2-5	TRBV28	.	few
TGTGCCAGCAGCCAAGATAAGCACAGGGGGACTGAAGCTTTCTTT	CASSQDKHRGTEAFF	TRBJ1-1	TRBV4-2	TRBD1	.
TGTGCCAGCACTCTTGGGACCTCCGGCACGCAGTATTTT	CASTLGTSGTQYF	TRBJ2-3	TRBV12-3/TRBV12-4	.	.
TGTGCCAGTAAGGACAGGGGTTGGGGCAATCAGCCCCAGCATTTT	CASKDRGWGNQPQHF	TRBJ1-5	TRBV19	TRBD1	many
TGTGCCAGCAGCCCCAGGGGAGGCTCCGGCACTGAAGCTTTCTTT	CASSPRGGSGTEAFF	TRBJ1-1	TRBV25-1	.	.
TGCGCCAGCAGCCAAGATCCACATAGACCCGGGACAGGGAGAAACGAGCAGTACTTC	CASSQDPHRPGTGRNEQYF	TRBJ2-7	TRBV4-1	TRBD1	.
TGTGCCAGCAGCTTTAATAATGGGGCTGAAGCTTTCTTT	CASSFNNGAEAFF	TRBJ1-1	TRBV11-1	.	few
TGCAGTGCAAATTTGGGGGGGGGCCGGGGTCAGCCCCAGCATTTT	CSANLGGGRGQPQHF	TRBJ1-5	TRBV20-1	.	.
TGCAGTGCTAGAACCGGGACTAGCGGGTACAATGAGCAGTTCTTC	CSARTGTSGYNEQFF	TRBJ2-1	TRBV20-1	TRBD2	few
TGTGCCAGCAGCCAGGGGAGCGTCGGGACAGGAGGCTACCTTTCCTACGAGCAGTACTTC	CASSQGSVGTGGYLSYEQYF	TRBJ2-7	TRBV7-6	TRBD1	once
TGTGCCACCACCCCAGGACAGGGGGCTTCTAATGAGCAGTTCTTC	CATTPGQGASNEQFF	TRBJ2-1	TRBV24-1	TRBD1	.
TGTGCCACCTCCGCAGTTTCCAATGAAAAACTGTTTTTT	CATSAVSNEKLFF	TRBJ1-4	TRBV6-1	.	few
TGTGCCAGCAGTTCGAGGGGGCTCGGGCGGAACACTGAAGCTTTCTTT	CASSSRGLGRNTEAFF	TRBJ1-1	TRBV12-3/TRBV12-4	TRBD1	few
TGCAGCGTTACAGGTCTATACACTGAAGCTTTCTTT	CSVTGLYTEAFF	TRBJ1-1	TRBV29-1	.	.
TGTGCCAGCAGCAAGGTGGCCCTTCGGGCCGAGCAGTACTTC	CASSKVALRAEQYF	TRBJ2-7	TRBV21-1	.	.
TGTGCCAGCAGTCCGACAGGGAACTCCTACAATGAGCAGTTCTTC	CASSPTGNSYNEQFF	TRBJ2-1	TRBV12-3/TRBV12-4	TRBD1	.
TGTGCCAGCAGTCGGCAGGGGATCACCGGGGAGCTGTTTTTT	CASSRQGITGELFF	TRBJ2-2	TRBV28	.	.
TGCAGCGTTGAAAGAGTCCTGAACACTGAAGCTTTCTTT	CSVERVLNTEAFF	TRBJ1-1	TRBV29-1	.	.
TGCAGTGCTACCCGGAGGGCGGGGGGAGAGACCCAGTACTTC	CSATRRAGGETQYF	TRBJ2-5	TRBV20-1	TRBD2	few
TGCAGTGCTAGGGCCGTTGGCTACACCTTC	CSARAVGYTF	TRBJ1-2	TRBV20-1	.	many
TGCAGTGCAGCCGCATGGGCACAGAGCACAGATACGCAGTATTTT	CSAAAWAQSTDTQYF	TRBJ2-3	TRBV20-1	.	.
TGCGCCAGCAGCCAAGTTTCTATCATATCGGAGCAGTTCTTC	CASSQVSIISEQFF	TRBJ2-1	TRBV4-3	.	.
TGCAGTGCTAGGGATATGGGTACAGTAGAGACCCAGTACTTC	CSARDMGTVETQYF	TRBJ2-5	TRBV20-1	.	.
TGTGCCAGCAGCTCGGACCTCGCGTCCTACGAGCAGTACTTC	CASSSDLASYEQYF	TRBJ2-7	TRBV7-2	.	.